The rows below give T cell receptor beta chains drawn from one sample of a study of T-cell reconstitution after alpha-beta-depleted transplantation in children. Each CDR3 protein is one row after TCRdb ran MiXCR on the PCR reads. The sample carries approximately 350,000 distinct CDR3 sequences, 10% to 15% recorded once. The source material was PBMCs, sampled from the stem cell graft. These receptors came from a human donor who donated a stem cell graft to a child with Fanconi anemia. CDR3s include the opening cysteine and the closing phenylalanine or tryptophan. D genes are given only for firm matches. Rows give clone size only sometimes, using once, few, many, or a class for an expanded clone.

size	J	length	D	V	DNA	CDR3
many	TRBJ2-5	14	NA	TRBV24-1	TGTGCCACCAGTGACCATCGACCGCAAGAGACCCAGTACTTC	CATSDHRPQETQYF
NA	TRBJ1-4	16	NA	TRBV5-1	TGCGCCAGCAGCTTGGGTACCGGGCCCGGGGGTGAAAAACTGTTTTTT	CASSLGTGPGGEKLFF
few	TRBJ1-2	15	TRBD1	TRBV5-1	TGCGCCAGCAGCGCCGGGACAGACCCGAGCTATGGCTACACCTTC	CASSAGTDPSYGYTF
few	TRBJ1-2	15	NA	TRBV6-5	TGTGCCAGCAGTTACTCGGCAGATCTTAACTATGGCTACACCTTC	CASSYSADLNYGYTF
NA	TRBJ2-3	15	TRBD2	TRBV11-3	TGTGCCAGCAGCTTAGGGACTAGCCTGGCGGATACGCAGTATTTT	CASSLGTSLADTQYF
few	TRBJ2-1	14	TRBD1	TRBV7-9	TGTGCCAGCAGCTTGGACAGGGCGGCAAGTGAGCAGTTCTTC	CASSLDRAASEQFF
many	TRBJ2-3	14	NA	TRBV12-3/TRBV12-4	TGTGCCAGCAGCTTAGGGGGGGGAGGTGATACGCAGTATTTT	CASSLGGGGDTQYF
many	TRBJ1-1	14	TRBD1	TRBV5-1	TGCGCCAGCAGCTTACGACAGGGTGGCACTGAAGCTTTCTTT	CASSLRQGGTEAFF
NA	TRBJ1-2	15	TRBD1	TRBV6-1	TGTGCCAGCAGGGGCAGGGGGCTTGGAAACTATGGCTACACCTTC	CASRGRGLGNYGYTF
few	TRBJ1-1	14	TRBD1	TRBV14	TGTGCCAGCCGCGGGGACAGTGAGAACACTGAAGCTTTCTTT	CASRGDSENTEAFF
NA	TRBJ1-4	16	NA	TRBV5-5	TGTGCCAGCAGCTTGGAACAGCCTAAGTCAGATGAAAAACTGTTTTTT	CASSLEQPKSDEKLFF
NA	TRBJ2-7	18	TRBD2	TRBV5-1	TGCGCCAGCAGCCTGCAGGGCCCCGGGCGGGGGGTCTCCTACGAGCAGTACTTC	CASSLQGPGRGVSYEQYF
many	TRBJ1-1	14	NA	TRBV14	TGTGCCAGCAGCCCCGGTGGGGGGAACACTGAAGCTTTCTTT	CASSPGGGNTEAFF
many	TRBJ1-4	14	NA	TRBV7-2	TGTGCCAGCAGCTTAGGTCAGCGTAATGAAAAACTGTTTTTT	CASSLGQRNEKLFF
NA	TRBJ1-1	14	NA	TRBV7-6	TGTGCCAGCAGCTTAGTACAGGCCAACACTGAAGCTTTCTTT	CASSLVQANTEAFF
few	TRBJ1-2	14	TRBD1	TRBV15	TGTGCCACCAGCTCACAGGGGAGGTTTAGCGGCTACACCTTC	CATSSQGRFSGYTF
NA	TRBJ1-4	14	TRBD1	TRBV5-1	TGCGCCAGCAGCTTGAACAGGGGATCTGAAAAACTGTTTTTT	CASSLNRGSEKLFF
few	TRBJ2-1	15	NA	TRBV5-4	TGTGCCAGCACCGCACGGTATGGGAATGACAATGAGCAGTTCTTC	CASTARYGNDNEQFF
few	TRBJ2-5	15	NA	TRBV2	TGTGCCAGCACTCTTTACGGGCTTTACCAAGAGACCCAGTACTTC	CASTLYGLYQETQYF
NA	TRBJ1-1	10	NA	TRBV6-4	TGTGCCAGCAGTGAGAAGATGGCTTTCTTT	CASSEKMAFF
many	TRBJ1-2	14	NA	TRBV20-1	TGCAGTGCTAGGTCCCCGGGCTCTAACTATGGCTACACCTTC	CSARSPGSNYGYTF
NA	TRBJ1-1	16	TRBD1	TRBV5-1	TGCGCCAGCAGCCTTCACGCACAGGGGGCGAACACTGAAGCTTTCTTT	CASSLHAQGANTEAFF
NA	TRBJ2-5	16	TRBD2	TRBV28	TGTGCCAGCAGTGGGACTAGCGGGATTAACCAAGAGACCCAGTACTTC	CASSGTSGINQETQYF
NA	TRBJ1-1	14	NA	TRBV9	TGTGCCAGCAGCGTAGGCGTCGCGAACACTGAAGCTTTCTTT	CASSVGVANTEAFF
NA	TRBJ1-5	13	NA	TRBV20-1	TGCAGTGCTCTCCGGGACGCAAATCAGCCCCAGCATTTT	CSALRDANQPQHF
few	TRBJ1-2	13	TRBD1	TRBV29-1	TGCAGCGTTGAAACAGGGGGCGCGGATGGCTACACCTTC	CSVETGGADGYTF
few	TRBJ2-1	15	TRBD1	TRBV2	TGTGCCAGCATCCGTGAACAGGGGGCTAGAAATGAGCAGTTCTTC	CASIREQGARNEQFF
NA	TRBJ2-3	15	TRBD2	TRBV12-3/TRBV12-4	TGTGCCAGCAGGCTAGCGGGGACACACACAGATACGCAGTATTTT	CASRLAGTHTDTQYF
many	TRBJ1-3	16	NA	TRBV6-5	TGTGCCAGCAGCCTCACCCGACACTCCTCTGGAAACACCATATATTTT	CASSLTRHSSGNTIYF
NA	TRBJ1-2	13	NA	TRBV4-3	TGCGCCAGCGGTCGGCGAGGGGTTGGTGGCTACACCTTC	CASGRRGVGGYTF
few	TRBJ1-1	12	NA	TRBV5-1	TGCGCCAGCAGCTTGGACCGGGACGCCGCTTTCTTT	CASSLDRDAAFF
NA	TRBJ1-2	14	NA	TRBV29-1	TGCAGCGTTGTGGAGGAATCAACGTCTGGTGGCTACACCTTC	CSVVEESTSGGYTF
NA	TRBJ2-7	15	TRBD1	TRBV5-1	TGCGCCAGCAGAAAAATTCCGGGACAGGGAAAAGAGCAGTACTTC	CASRKIPGQGKEQYF
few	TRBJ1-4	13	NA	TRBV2	TGTGCCAGCGCTACCAATTCAGGAGGAAAACTGTTTTTT	CASATNSGGKLFF
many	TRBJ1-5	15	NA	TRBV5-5	TGTGCCAGCAGCTTGGATGTGGGGAGCAATCAGCCCCAGCATTTT	CASSLDVGSNQPQHF
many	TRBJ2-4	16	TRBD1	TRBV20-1	TGCAGTGCTTCGCCGGGACAGGAATTAGCCAAAAACATTCAGTACTTC	CSASPGQELAKNIQYF
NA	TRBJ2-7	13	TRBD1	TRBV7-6	TGTGCCAGCAGCCGGGACAGGGGAAACGAGCAGTACTTC	CASSRDRGNEQYF
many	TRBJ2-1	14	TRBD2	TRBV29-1	TGCAGCGCCGAGCGGGGGCGGAACTACAATGAGCAGTTCTTC	CSAERGRNYNEQFF
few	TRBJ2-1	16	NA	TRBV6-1	TGTGCCAGCAGCCGAGGGACGGGGAGCTCCTACAATGAGCAGTTCTTC	CASSRGTGSSYNEQFF
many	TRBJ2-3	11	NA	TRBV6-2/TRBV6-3	TGTGCCAGCAGTTACTGGGATACGCAGTATTTT	CASSYWDTQYF
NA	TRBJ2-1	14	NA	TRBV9	TGTGCCAGCAGCGTCCGGTTCTCTAGGAATGAGCAGTTCTTC	CASSVRFSRNEQFF
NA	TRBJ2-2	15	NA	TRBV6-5	TGTGCCAGCAGTTGGTCCAAAAGGAACACCGGGGAGCTGTTTTTT	CASSWSKRNTGELFF
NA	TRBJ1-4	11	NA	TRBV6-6	TGTGCCAGCAAGGAAAACGAAAAACTGTTTTTT	CASKENEKLFF
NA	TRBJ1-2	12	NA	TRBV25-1	TGTGCCAGCAGTGACAGCTCCTATGGCTACACCTTC	CASSDSSYGYTF
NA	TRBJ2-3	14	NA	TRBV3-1	TGTGCCAGCAGCCATGACAGTGGCACAGATACGCAGTATTTT	CASSHDSGTDTQYF
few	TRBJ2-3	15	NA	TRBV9	TGTGCCAGCAGCGTAGCCGAAAGGAGCACAGATACGCAGTATTTT	CASSVAERSTDTQYF
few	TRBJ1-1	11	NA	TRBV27	TGTTCCGGGGGGATAAACACTGAAGCTTTCTTT	CSGGINTEAFF
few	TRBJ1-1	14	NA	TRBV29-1	TGCAGCGTTGAAGATGGTGGGAGGTTCCGTGAAGCTTTCTTT	CSVEDGGRFREAFF